This T cell receptor (beta chain) derives from a study of shared clonotypes between healthy human individuals. Donors, healthy HIV-negative adults, lacked recent acute infections or vaccinations. CD4+ cells were split into CD45RA+ naive and CD45RA-negative memory subsets. Worth noting for this clone: The antigen remains undetermined.

Generated by immunoSEQ multiplex PCR, the TCRdb table keeps only in-frame clones and is missing some. The sample yields about 1.5 million clones, roughly 95% seen once. General study results and limits: Lower generation probabilities were found for non-shared clonotypes than for those shared by all four donors.

Sequencing was carried out using naive CD4+ T cells sorted from blood. This sample's subset: CD45RA+ positively selected. The receptor was isolated from a man aged 25 to 40 in good health.

The CDR3 nucleotides are TGTGCCAGCAGCACAAAGTCGGACGGTTTGGAGTACTTC. This sequence encodes CASSTKSDGLEYF. The gene calls are TRBV21-1 and TRBJ2-7. TRBV21-1 is designated a pseudogene. This CDR3 is 13 amino acids long.